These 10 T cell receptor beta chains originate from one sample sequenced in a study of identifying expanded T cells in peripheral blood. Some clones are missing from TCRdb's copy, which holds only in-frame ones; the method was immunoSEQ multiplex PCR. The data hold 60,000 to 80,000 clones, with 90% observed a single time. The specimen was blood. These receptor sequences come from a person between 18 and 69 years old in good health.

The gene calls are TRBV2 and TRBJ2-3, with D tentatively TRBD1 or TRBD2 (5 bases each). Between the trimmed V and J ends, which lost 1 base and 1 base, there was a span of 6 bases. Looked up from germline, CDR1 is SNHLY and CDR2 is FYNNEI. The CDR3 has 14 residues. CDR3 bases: TGTGCCAGCAGTGAAGAGGGACGCACAGATACGCAGTATTTT. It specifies CASSEEGRTDTQYF.

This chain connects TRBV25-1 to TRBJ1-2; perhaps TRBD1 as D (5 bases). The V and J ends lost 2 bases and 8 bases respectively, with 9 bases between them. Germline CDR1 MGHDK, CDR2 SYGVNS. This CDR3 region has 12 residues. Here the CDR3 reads CASSEGAWGYTF. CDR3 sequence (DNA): TGTGCCAGCAGTGAAGGGGCGTGGGGCTACACCTTC.

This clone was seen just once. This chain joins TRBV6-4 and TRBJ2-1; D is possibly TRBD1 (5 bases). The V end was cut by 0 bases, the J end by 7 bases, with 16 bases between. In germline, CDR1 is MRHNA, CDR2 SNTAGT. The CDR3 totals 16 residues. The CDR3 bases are TGTGCCAGCAGTGACTCACCCAGGGCCGTCGGTAATGAGCAGTTCTTC. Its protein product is CASSDSPRAVGNEQFF.

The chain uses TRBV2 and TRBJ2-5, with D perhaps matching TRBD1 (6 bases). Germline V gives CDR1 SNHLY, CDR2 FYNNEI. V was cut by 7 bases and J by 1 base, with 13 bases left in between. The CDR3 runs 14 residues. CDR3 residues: CASKWGQSQETQYF. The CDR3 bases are TGTGCCAGCAAGTGGGGGCAGAGCCAAGAGACCCAGTACTTC. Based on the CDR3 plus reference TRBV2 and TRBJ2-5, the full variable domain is EPEVTQTPSHQVTQMGQEVILRCVPISNHLYFYWYRQILGQKVEFLVSFYNNEISEKSEIFDDQFSVERPDGSNFTLKIRSTKLEDSAMYFCASKWGQSQETQYFGPGTRLLVL.

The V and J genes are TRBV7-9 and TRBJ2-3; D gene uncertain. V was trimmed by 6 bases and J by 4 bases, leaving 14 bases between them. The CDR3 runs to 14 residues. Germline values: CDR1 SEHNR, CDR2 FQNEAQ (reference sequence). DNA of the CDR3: TGTGCCAGCAGGCCCTTGCTTTGGGCAGATACGCAGTATTTT. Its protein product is CASRPLLWADTQYF.

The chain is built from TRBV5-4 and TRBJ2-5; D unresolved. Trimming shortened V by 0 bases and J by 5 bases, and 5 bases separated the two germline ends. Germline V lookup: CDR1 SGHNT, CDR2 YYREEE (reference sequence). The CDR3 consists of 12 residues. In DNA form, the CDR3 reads TGTGCCAGCAGCTTGGGATCCGAGACCCAGTACTTC. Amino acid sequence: CASSLGSETQYF.

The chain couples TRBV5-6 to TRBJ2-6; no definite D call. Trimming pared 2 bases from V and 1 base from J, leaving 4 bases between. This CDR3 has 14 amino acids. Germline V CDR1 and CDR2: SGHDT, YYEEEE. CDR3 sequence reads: CASSFGSGANVLTF. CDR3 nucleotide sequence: TGTGCCAGCAGCTTCGGATCTGGGGCCAACGTCCTGACTTTC.

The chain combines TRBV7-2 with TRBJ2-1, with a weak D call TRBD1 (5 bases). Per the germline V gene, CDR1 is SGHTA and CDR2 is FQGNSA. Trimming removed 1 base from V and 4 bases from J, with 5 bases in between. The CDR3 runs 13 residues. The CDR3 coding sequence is TGTGCCAGCAGCTTAGACAGGTACAATGAGCAGTTCTTC. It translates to CASSLDRYNEQFF.

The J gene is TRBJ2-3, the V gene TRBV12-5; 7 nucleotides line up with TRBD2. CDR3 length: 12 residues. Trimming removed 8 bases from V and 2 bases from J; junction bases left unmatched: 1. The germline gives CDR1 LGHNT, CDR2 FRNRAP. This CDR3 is CASRGVTDTQYF. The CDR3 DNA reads TGTGCTAGTCGGGGGGTCACAGATACGCAGTATTTT.

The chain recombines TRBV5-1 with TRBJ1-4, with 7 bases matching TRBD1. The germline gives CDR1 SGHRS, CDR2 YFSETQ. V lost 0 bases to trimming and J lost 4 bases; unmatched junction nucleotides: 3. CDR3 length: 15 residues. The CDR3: CASSLVGQSNEKLFF. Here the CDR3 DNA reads TGCGCCAGCAGCTTGGTGGGACAGAGTAATGAAAAACTGTTTTTT.